This T cell receptor (beta chain) emerged from a study of blood T cell repertoires in COVID-19 (TCRdb year 2020). Regarding the research as a whole: The collaborator samples originated in the United States, Italy and Spain and spanned the acute and convalescent phases of COVID-19. Nearly every sample came with metadata listing a de-identified subject ID, COVID-19 status, age in years and sex. The repertoires were released in a freely available public database meant as a resource for research on the immune response to SARS-CoV-2. Where available, HLA class I and class II types were obtained from metadata supplied by the sample provider rather than from assay-based typing. The samples were drawn from two sources: the first 160 participants of the ongoing ImmuneRACE study, and approximately 1,300 subjects contributed by 6 global collaborators. The prospective study material was composed of cDNA or gDNA derived from T cells, B-cell-depleted T cells, or PBMCs. The dataset comprised deeply sampled blood TCRbeta repertoires from subjects exposed to, actively infected with, or recovered from COVID-19.

Summary of the overall study and its limitations: Clinical and demographic metadata were provided uncurated, with the amount varying by source and participant.

TCRbeta CDR3 regions were amplified from genomic DNA using the immunoSEQ Assay, a bias-controlled multiplex PCR. Concerning the study's data processing: The number of nucleated cells in each sample was estimated from the amplification of reference gene primers within the assay. Sequence reads were collapsed and filtered to measure the absolute abundance of every unique TCRbeta CDR3 rearrangement. For each sample, productive Simpson clonality was calculated by taking the square root of Simpson's diversity index across productive rearrangements. The table comes from immuneACCESS by way of TCRdb, which keeps in-frame sequences with V and J called. Part of the clones is missing from these tables; in studies checked, under half for an unresolved V gene and the rest for unknown reasons. Clonal size and the V and J genes are those of that table, whereas D and trimming came from the DNA. The sample table lists a few hundred thousand clones, approximately 82% of them with a count of one. The ten largest clones represent approximately 5% of the sample.

Concerning this clone: It has no known antigen specificity. Base qualities are not recorded, but no much larger clone differs from it by a single base.

Participants in the prospective study were aged roughly 18 to 100 years, lived in approximately 26 United States geographic areas, and enrolled through a virtual design. In the prospective study, cohorts were assigned on the basis of participant-reported clinical history obtained from a screening survey and a study questionnaire. Exposed participants were defined as having been in contact with someone with a PCR-confirmed or clinician-diagnosed COVID-19 case within 2 weeks of study entry. Mobile phlebotomists in the prospective study collected whole blood, serum and a nasopharyngeal or oropharyngeal swab from every participant. Over a roughly 2-month period, participants in the prospective study had the option of providing additional blood draws and questionnaires. Blood samples from the prospective study were shipped frozen or at room temperature prior to DNA extraction. Compared with germline, V lacks 3 bases and J lacks 2 bases; bases without a gene match: 1. Measured from the cysteine to the phenylalanine, the CDR3 is 15 residues long. Here the CDR3 DNA is all that survives: 45 bases in frame from base 1. CDR1 and CDR2, looked up from the germline V gene (reference sequence), are MNHEY and SMNVEV.

This clonotype was sampled from a man aged 35 to 55 who had been exposed to COVID-19. Material: PBMCs or T cells enriched from blood (not recorded which). In this chain, TRBV27 is recombined with TRBJ1-5; TRBD1 fits 10 bases in the junction. CDR3 sequence: CASSLDRGGNQPQHF. DNA sequence: TGTGCCAGCAGTTTGGACAGGGGGGGCAATCAGCCCCAGCATTTT.